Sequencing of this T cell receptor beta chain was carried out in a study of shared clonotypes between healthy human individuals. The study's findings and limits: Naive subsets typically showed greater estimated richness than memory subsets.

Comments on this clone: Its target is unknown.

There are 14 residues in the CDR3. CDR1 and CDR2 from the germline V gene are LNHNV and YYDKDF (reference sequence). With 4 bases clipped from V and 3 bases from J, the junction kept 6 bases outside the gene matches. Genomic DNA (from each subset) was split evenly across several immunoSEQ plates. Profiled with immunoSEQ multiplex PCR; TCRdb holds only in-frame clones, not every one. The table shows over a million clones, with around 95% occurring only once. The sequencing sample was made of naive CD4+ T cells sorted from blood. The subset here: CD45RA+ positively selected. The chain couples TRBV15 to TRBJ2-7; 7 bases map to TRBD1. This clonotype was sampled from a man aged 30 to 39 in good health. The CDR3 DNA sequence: TGTGCCACCAGCAAACCGGGACAGCACTACGAGCAGTACTTC. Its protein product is CATSKPGQHYEQYF.